The entry below gives a single T cell receptor (beta chain) sequence along with its context. Its target is not known. The data belong to a study of cytomegalovirus exposure and HLA in healthy donors. The PCR employed 60 Vbeta primers together with 13 Jbeta primers. TCRdb's table, derived via immunoSEQ multiplex PCR, lists solely in-frame clones and lacks some. This repertoire shows 150,000 to 200,000 clones, around 75% found once; its top ten account for around 5.9%. Germline V gene lookup returns CDR1 SGDLS and CDR2 YYNGEE. The CDR3 length is 20 residues. Trimming took 4 bases from V and 0 from J; bases not matched to a gene: 20. Study-level findings and limits: TCR association rates varied by HLA locus in a later analysis, with DRB1 highest and HLA-C lowest. In vitro data verified three CMV-associated chains as specific for CMV antigens. In a later analysis, TCR beta V- and J-gene trimming showed a link to a missense DCLRE1C variant.

The chain employs TRBV9 and TRBJ2-3; 7 nucleotides agree with TRBD2. This clonotype was obtained from a woman aged 25 to 39 in good health and CMV-seropositive. Sequencing was done on a sample of PBMCs. CDR3 sequence: CASSSREGGRKGSSTDTQYF. The DNA for the CDR3 is TGTGCCAGCAGCTCCCGGGAAGGCGGGAGAAAGGGTTCTAGCACAGATACGCAGTATTTT.